One sample yielded the 11 T cell receptor beta chains listed below, sequenced in a study of blood T cell repertoires in COVID-19. Sequenced by immunoSEQ multiplex PCR; TCRdb stores in-frame clones only, minus some. This table has 85,000 to 90,000 clones, 80% appearing once. The sequenced material came from peripheral blood. The receptor set was obtained from a woman at least 80 years old with active or convalescent COVID-19.

In DNA form, the CDR3 reads TGTGCCAGCAGCGCCACTAGCGGTCCTAGGGAGCAGTACTTC. It yields the protein CASSATSGPREQYF. The J gene is TRBJ2-7, the V gene TRBV7-3; 8 bases agree with TRBD2. J was trimmed by 7 bases and V by 5 bases; bases with no gene match: 10. This CDR3 has 14 amino acids. Germline V lookup: CDR1 SGHTA, CDR2 FQGTGA.

This clone was counted a few times. V gene TRBV27 combines with J gene TRBJ1-5, with D perhaps matching TRBD1 (5 bases). The CDR3 spans 14 residues. CDR1 and CDR2 from the germline V gene are MNHEY and SMNVEV (reference sequence). V lost 5 bases and J 8 bases, leaving 16 bases between the germline ends. CDR3 loop: CASSPQDSYKPQHF. CDR3 DNA: TGTGCCAGCAGTCCCCAAGACAGCTACAAGCCCCAGCATTTT.

The chain couples TRBV6-6 to TRBJ2-3; no firm D call. Germline lookup yields CDR1 MNHNY and CDR2 SVGAGI (reference sequence). V lost 4 bases and J 2 bases, leaving 4 bases between the germline ends. This CDR3 is 12 amino acids long. The CDR3 protein is CASSSFTDTQYF. Here the CDR3 DNA reads TGTGCCAGCAGTTCCTTCACAGATACGCAGTATTTT.

The J gene is TRBJ2-2, the V gene TRBV9; 7 bases are a match to TRBD1. CDR3 length equals 16 residues. Trimming cost V 3 bases and J 0 bases; bases outside gene matches: 5. Germline CDR1 reads SGDLS; CDR2 reads YYNGEE. For the CDR3, the DNA is TGTGCCAGCAGCGCGACGACAGGGACGAACACCGGGGAGCTGTTTTTT. It translates to CASSATTGTNTGELFF.

The chain employs TRBV11-2 and TRBJ1-1; 10 bases map to TRBD1. Per the germline V gene, CDR1 is SGHAT and CDR2 is FQNNGV. V gave up 1 base and J gave up 13 bases; unmatched junction bases: 6. The CDR3 spans 13 residues. CDR3 DNA sequence: TGTGCCAGCAGCTTAGGGGACAGGGGTATTGGTTTCTTT. As protein: CASSLGDRGIGFF.

Comments on this clone: An end of the junction differs from the germline gene, which may be a read error. CDR3 protein: CASSLNGPGGHFF. The CDR3 nucleotides are TGTGCCAGCAGCTTGAACGGGCCAGGGGGCCATTTTTTT. The chain couples TRBV11-2 to TRBJ1-1; 8 nucleotides agree with TRBD1. This CDR3 has 13 amino acids. Germline V CDR1 and CDR2: SGHAT, FQNNGV.

This chain links TRBV6-5 with TRBJ2-7; D may be TRBD2 (6 bases). The CDR3 totals 14 residues. Trimming stripped 4 bases from V and 0 bases from J, with 10 bases between. Germline-derived CDR1 and CDR2 are MNHEY and SVGAGI. CDR3 sequence: CASSWGEDSYEQYF. The CDR3 region has the DNA TGTGCCAGCAGTTGGGGGGAGGACTCCTACGAGCAGTACTTC.

The rearrangement joins TRBV9 to TRBJ2-3; the match to TRBD2 covers 8 bases. This CDR3 spans 15 amino acids. Germline V lookup: CDR1 SGDLS, CDR2 YYNGEE. V trimming: 4 bases; J trimming: 6 bases; junction bases outside the gene matches: 10. The CDR3 spells CASSSHGGVVDTQYF. In DNA form, the CDR3 reads TGTGCCAGCAGCTCGCACGGGGGGGTAGTGGATACGCAGTATTTT.

In its sample, this clone was seen once. V gene TRBV19 combines with J gene TRBJ2-4, with D tentatively TRBD1 (5 bases). This CDR3 spans 11 amino acids. V was clipped by 7 bases and J by 9 bases, with 10 bases between them. Germline assignment: CDR1 LNHDA and CDR2 SQIVND (reference sequence). The DNA of the CDR3 is TGTGCCAGTAAAGGGGAAACCATTCAGTACTTC. Translating it yields CASKGETIQYF.

V gene TRBV30 combines with J gene TRBJ1-3, with unresolved D. V shed 0 bases and J shed 4 bases, with 7 bases lying between them. Germline V lookup: CDR1 GTSNPN, CDR2 SVGIG (reference sequence). The CDR3 sequence is 13 residues long. As DNA, the CDR3 is TGTGCCTGGAGTGTAAGCCTCGGAAACACCATATATTTT. It is translated as CAWSVSLGNTIYF.

V usage is TRBV5-1 and J usage is TRBJ2-3; 11 positions agree with TRBD2. The trim removed 4 bases at V and 2 bases at J, leaving 3 bases unmatched. The germline gives CDR1 SGHRS, CDR2 YFSETQ. CDR3 size: 15 residues. CDR3 DNA sequence: TGCGCCAGCAGCGTACTAGCGGGGGACACAGATACGCAGTATTTT. Its protein product is CASSVLAGDTDTQYF.